This entry is about one T cell receptor beta chain. Its antigen is unknown. This CDR3 has 15 residues. Germline CDR1 SGDLS, CDR2 YYNGEE. V was trimmed by 4 bases and J by 0 bases, leaving 14 bases between them. These data come from a study of post-analysis software for immune sequencing data. Whole-study context: The disease courses covered relapsing-remitting, secondary progressive and progressive-relapsing multiple sclerosis. General study results and limits: Included in a set of roughly five TRBV segments more frequent in patients than controls were TRBV5-6, TRBV5-1 and TRBV20-1. By F measure, samples from a shared preparation batch strongly co-clustered.

The TCR beta cDNA libraries contained unique molecular identifiers. Between about 1 and 11 million T cells gave rise to roughly 0.5 million cDNA molecules. TCRdb reprocessed the PCR reads with MiXCR, giving one entry per CDR3 protein. The data show 800,000 to 950,000 distinct CDR3 sequences, roughly 50% seen once. The TCR comes from a girl aged 5-17 years with multiple sclerosis. The rearrangement joins TRBV9 to TRBJ2-7; possible D gene TRBD1, 5 bases. The specimen sequenced was blood. The CDR3 coding sequence is TGTGCCAGCAGCAAGGACACGTCATTCTCCTACGAGCAGTACTTC. This encodes CASSKDTSFSYEQYF.